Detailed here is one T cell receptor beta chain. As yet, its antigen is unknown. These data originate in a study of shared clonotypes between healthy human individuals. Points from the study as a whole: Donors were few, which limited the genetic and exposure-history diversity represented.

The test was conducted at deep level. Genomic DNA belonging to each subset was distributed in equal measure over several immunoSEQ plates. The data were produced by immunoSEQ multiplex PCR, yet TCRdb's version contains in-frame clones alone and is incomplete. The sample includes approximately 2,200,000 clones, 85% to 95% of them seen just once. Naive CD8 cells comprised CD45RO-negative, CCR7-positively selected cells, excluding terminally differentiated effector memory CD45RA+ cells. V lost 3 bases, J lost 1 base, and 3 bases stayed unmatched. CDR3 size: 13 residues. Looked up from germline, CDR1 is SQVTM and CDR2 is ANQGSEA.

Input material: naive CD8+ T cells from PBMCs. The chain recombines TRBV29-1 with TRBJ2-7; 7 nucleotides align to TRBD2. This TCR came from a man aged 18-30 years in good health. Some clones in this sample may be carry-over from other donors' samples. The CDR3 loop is CSVDLGGSYEQYF. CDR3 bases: TGCAGCGTTGATCTGGGGGGGTCCTACGAGCAGTACTTC.